This T cell receptor beta chain originates from a study of T cells in Graves' hyperthyroidism and ophthalmopathy. Using RNA transcripts as the source, TCR beta CDR3 regions were amplified. A set of HTBI primers served as the primers for a first-round RT-PCR of the TCR CDR3. TCRdb processed the multiplex PCR reads anew with MiXCR; each CDR3 protein has one entry. The table records over 250,000 distinct CDR3 sequences, about 25% of them present only once. This clonotype was detected many times. What it binds is unknown. Patients aged 18 to 65 had newly diagnosed hyperthyroidism that had lasted under 2 months. Orbital computed tomography and thyroid ultrasound, together with serum TRAb and thyroxine and clinical symptoms, were used for diagnoses. Broader study findings: Stable hyperthyroidism and ophthalmopathy were separated using 13 V-J signatures. Appearing also in blood were most of the thyroid clonotypes expanded above 0.001.

V shed 0 bases and J 5 bases; nucleotides not matched to a gene: 4. This CDR3 comprises 16 residues. From germline, CDR1 is ENHRY and CDR2 SYGVKD. Sequencing was carried out using blood. J is TRBJ2-2 and V is TRBV10-3; 9 bases map to TRBD2. The sequence was obtained from a man between 35 and 55 years old with Graves' hyperthyroidism that later progressed to Graves' ophthalmopathy. The CDR3 reads CAISESGLAKTGELFF. In DNA form, the CDR3 reads TGTGCCATCAGTGAGTCGGGACTAGCTAAGACCGGGGAGCTGTTTTTT.